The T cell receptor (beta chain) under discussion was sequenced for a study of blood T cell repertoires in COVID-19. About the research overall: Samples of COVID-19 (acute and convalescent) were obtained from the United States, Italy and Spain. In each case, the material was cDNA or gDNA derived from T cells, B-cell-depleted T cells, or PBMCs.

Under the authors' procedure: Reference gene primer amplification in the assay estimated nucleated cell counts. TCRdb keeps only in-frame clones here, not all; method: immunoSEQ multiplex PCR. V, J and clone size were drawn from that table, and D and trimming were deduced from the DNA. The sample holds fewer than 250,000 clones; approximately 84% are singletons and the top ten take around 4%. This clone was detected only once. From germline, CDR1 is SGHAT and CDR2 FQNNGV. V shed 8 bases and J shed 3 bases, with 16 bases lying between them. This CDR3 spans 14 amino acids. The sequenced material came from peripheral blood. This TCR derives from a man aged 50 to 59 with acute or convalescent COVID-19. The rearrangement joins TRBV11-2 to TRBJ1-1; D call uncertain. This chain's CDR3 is CASGGPRTDTEAFF. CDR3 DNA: TGTGCCAGCGGAGGGCCCAGAACGGACACTGAAGCTTTCTTT.